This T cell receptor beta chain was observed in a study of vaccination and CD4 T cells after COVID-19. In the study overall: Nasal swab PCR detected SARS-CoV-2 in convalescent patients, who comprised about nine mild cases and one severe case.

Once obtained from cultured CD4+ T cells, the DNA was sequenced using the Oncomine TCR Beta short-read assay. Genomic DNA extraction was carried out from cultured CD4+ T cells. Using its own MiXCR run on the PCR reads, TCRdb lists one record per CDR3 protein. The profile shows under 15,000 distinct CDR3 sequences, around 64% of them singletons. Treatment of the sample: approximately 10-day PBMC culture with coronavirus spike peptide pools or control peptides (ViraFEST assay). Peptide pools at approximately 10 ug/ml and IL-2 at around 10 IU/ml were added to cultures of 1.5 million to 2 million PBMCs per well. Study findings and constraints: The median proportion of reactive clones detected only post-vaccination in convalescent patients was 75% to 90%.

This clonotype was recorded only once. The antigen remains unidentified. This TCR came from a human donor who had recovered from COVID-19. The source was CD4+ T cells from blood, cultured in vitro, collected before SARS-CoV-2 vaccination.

The CDR3 DNA is TGTGCCAGCAGCTTGACTAGCGGGCAAGAGACCCAGTACTTC. This codes for CASSLTSGQETQYF. This chain connects TRBV11-2 to TRBJ2-5; the match to TRBD2 covers 10 bases. The V gene's germline CDR1 is SGHAT and CDR2 FQNNGV. This CDR3 comprises 14 residues. V lost 3 bases and J lost 2; bases outside the gene matches: 0.